The clone carrying this TCR beta chain was detected a few times. Its antigen is unidentified. Sequencing was performed with immunoSEQ multiplex PCR; in TCRdb, only in-frame clones are kept and a portion is missing. The profile shows about 40,000 clones, around 80% of them singletons. Trimming pared 1 base from V and 10 bases from J, leaving 14 bases between. Germline-derived CDR1 and CDR2 are SGHTA and FQGNSA. The CDR3 is 14 residues long. Autologous stem cell transplantation was followed by relapse in every patient, and brentuximab vedotin exposure varied. The patients, who had relapsed/refractory classical Hodgkin lymphoma, achieved best responses of complete response, partial response or progressive disease. The sample belongs to a study of PD-1 blockade in classical Hodgkin lymphoma. Whole-study findings and limits: Newly diagnosed patients were reported to exhibit reduced baseline TCR diversity relative to healthy donors.

V usage is TRBV7-2 and J usage is TRBJ2-1; the D gene could be TRBD1 or TRBD2 (5 bases each). This receptor was taken from a human donor with classical Hodgkin lymphoma. The specimen comprised peripheral blood mononuclear cells (PBMCs), sampled at baseline. The CDR3 loop is CASSLGLLWGEQFF. In DNA, the CDR3 is TGTGCCAGCAGCTTAGGACTCCTCTGGGGGGAGCAGTTCTTC.